This passage covers 18 T cell receptor beta chains from one sample sequenced in a study of shared clonotypes between healthy human individuals. Profiling relied on immunoSEQ multiplex PCR, and the TCRdb table lists in-frame clones only, not all of them. The repertoire holds hundreds of thousands of clones, with around 75% as singletons. The sample was PBMCs. These receptors were taken from a woman between 40 and 55 years old in good health. Some clones in this sample may be carry-over from other donors' samples.

The V gene is TRBV30, the J gene TRBJ2-1; 8 bases agree with TRBD1. Unmatched junction bases numbered 13, after V lost 3 bases and J lost 3 bases. Germline assignment: CDR1 GTSNPN and CDR2 SVGIG (reference sequence). The CDR3 is 17 amino acids. The CDR3 loop reads CAWRGNPGTGGYNEQFF. The CDR3 region has the DNA TGTGCCTGGAGAGGAAACCCGGGGACAGGTGGCTACAATGAGCAGTTCTTC. The full variable domain, with the rest looked up from reference TRBV30 and TRBJ2-1, is SQTIHQWPATLVQPVGSPLSLECTVEGTSNPNLYWYRQAAGRGLQLLFYSVGIGQISSEVPQNLSASRPQDRQFILSSKKLLLSDSGFYLCAWRGNPGTGGYNEQFFGPGTRLTVL.

The chain links TRBV19 to TRBJ2-4; D is possibly TRBD1 (6 bases). CDR1 is LNHDA and CDR2 is SQIVND in the germline V gene (reference sequence). The V and J ends lost 5 bases and 6 bases respectively, with 8 bases between them. The CDR3 length is 12 residues. CDR3 nucleotide sequence: TGTGCCAGTAGTGGACAGATAAACATTCAGTACTTC. Translated: CASSGQINIQYF.

For the CDR3, the DNA is TGCGCCAGCAGCCCCGGACAGGGGGCATCGGCTGAAGCTTTCTTT. Its protein product is CASSPGQGASAEAFF. The chain couples TRBV5-1 to TRBJ1-1; the match to TRBD1 covers 11 bases. This CDR3 spans 15 amino acids. J lost 6 bases, V lost 4 bases, and 8 bases had no gene match. Per germline, CDR1 SGHRS and CDR2 YFSETQ.

The rearrangement uses TRBV4-1 and TRBJ2-1; 10 nucleotides line up with TRBD2. V was clipped by 3 bases and J by 5 bases; unmatched bases: 1. CDR1 is MGHRA, CDR2 YSYEKL, per germline. This CDR3 comprises 14 residues. Written as DNA, the CDR3 is TGCGCCAGCAGCCATGGACTAGCGGACAATGAGCAGTTCTTC. As protein: CASSHGLADNEQFF.

The chain is built from TRBV28 and TRBJ1-2; 8 bases fit TRBD1. V shed 5 bases and J 4 bases; nucleotides not matched to a gene: 6. There are 14 residues in the CDR3. CDR1 is MDHEN and CDR2 is SYDVKM in the germline V gene. The DNA of the CDR3 is TGTGCCAGCAGTATTTTGCAGGGGGCCTATGGCTACACCTTC. Translation: CASSILQGAYGYTF.

The rearrangement joins TRBV7-2 to TRBJ2-5; D is undetermined. The CDR3 contains 15 residues. Germline loops: CDR1 SGHTA, CDR2 FQGNSA. Trimming took off 3 bases at V and 6 bases at J, with 17 bases between the two ends. This CDR3 reads CASSFGQHPSQTQYF. The CDR3 DNA follows: TGTGCCAGCAGCTTTGGGCAGCATCCTAGTCAGACCCAGTACTTC.

This chain connects TRBV2 to TRBJ1-2; D unclear. V was cut by 7 bases and J by 4 bases, with 10 bases left in between. Germline V gene data show CDR1 as SNHLY and CDR2 as FYNNEI. CDR3 size: 12 residues. The CDR3 region has the DNA TGTGCCAGCATTAGGGAGCTCTATGGCTACACCTTC. Its translation is CASIRELYGYTF.

The gene calls are TRBV18 and TRBJ2-3; TRBD2 matches 7 bases. V lost 3 bases, J lost 4 bases, and 7 bases stayed unmatched. In germline, CDR1 is KGHSH, CDR2 LQKENI. The CDR3 consists of 15 residues. For the CDR3, the DNA is TGTGCCAGCTCACCTGGACTAGGAGGGGCAGATACGCAGTATTTT. Its protein product is CASSPGLGGADTQYF.

This chain joins TRBV30 and TRBJ1-5; D is perhaps TRBD1 (6 bases). Trimming cost V 2 bases and J 1 base, with 15 bases left between them. The germline gives CDR1 GTSNPN, CDR2 SVGIG (reference sequence). The CDR3 has 16 residues. The CDR3 nucleotides read TGTGCCTGGAGTACAGGGACGGGGGTAAGCAATCAGCCCCAGCATTTT. It yields the protein CAWSTGTGVSNQPQHF.

The chain combines TRBV7-2 with TRBJ1-2; 7 bases map to TRBD1. Germline V CDR1 and CDR2: SGHTA, FQGNSA. V lost 5 bases and J lost 0; bases outside the gene matches: 6. The CDR3 sequence is 15 residues long. This CDR3 reads CASSPGGTANYGYTF. For the CDR3, the DNA is TGTGCCAGCAGCCCCGGGGGGACAGCTAACTATGGCTACACCTTC.

V is TRBV2 and J is TRBJ2-7, with D perhaps being TRBD1 or TRBD2 (5 bases each). Germline V lookup: CDR1 SNHLY, CDR2 FYNNEI. CDR3 length equals 13 residues. The germline V and J ends were trimmed by 6 bases and 2 bases, with 11 bases remaining between them. The DNA of the CDR3 is TGTGCCAGCAGGAGGGACGGGGCCTACGAGCAGTACTTC. It yields the protein CASRRDGAYEQYF.

The chain recombines TRBV5-4 with TRBJ2-1, with 8 bases that match TRBD2. CDR3 length: 14 amino acids. Germline V gene lookup returns CDR1 SGHNT and CDR2 YYREEE (reference sequence). V shed 3 bases and J 8 bases; nucleotides not matched to a gene: 7. The CDR3 loop is CASSSRTSSDEQFF. DNA of the CDR3: TGTGCCAGCAGCTCCCGGACTAGCTCCGATGAGCAGTTCTTC.

This chain connects TRBV11-1 to TRBJ2-7; a possible D gene is TRBD1 (6 bases). The length of the CDR3 is 15 residues. V shed 1 base and J shed 2 bases, with 12 bases lying between them. The germline CDR1 and CDR2 sequences are SGHAT and FQDESV (reference sequence). The CDR3 DNA sequence: TGTGCCAGCAGCTTAGGGCCAGGGGCGACCTACGAGCAGTACTTC. This codes for CASSLGPGATYEQYF.

J is TRBJ2-1 and V is TRBV15, with 9 positions matching TRBD2. The CDR3 totals 16 residues. V lost 0 bases and J lost 7; bases outside the gene matches: 7. Germline-derived CDR1 and CDR2 are LNHNV and YYDKDF (reference sequence). This CDR3 is CATSRDTGTSRNEQFF. CDR3 DNA sequence: TGTGCCACCAGCAGAGATACGGGGACTAGCCGGAATGAGCAGTTCTTC.

The J gene is TRBJ2-1, the V gene TRBV6-1; unclear D gene. Per germline, CDR1 MNHNS and CDR2 SASEGT. Trimming took 2 bases from V and 3 from J, leaving 8 bases between them. The length of the CDR3 is 14 residues. The CDR3 DNA reads as TGTGCCAGCAGTGAAAGAGTTTTCTACAATGAGCAGTTCTTC. Its protein is CASSERVFYNEQFF.

The chain has TRBV11-2 and TRBJ2-3; 8 bases match TRBD2. Unmatched junction bases numbered 5, after V lost 3 bases and J lost 3 bases. In germline, CDR1 is SGHAT, CDR2 FQNNGV. The CDR3 runs 15 residues. CDR3 loop: CASSFDSGRTDTQYF. CDR3 bases: TGTGCCAGCAGCTTTGACAGCGGGAGAACAGATACGCAGTATTTT. The full variable domain, its missing parts supplied by reference TRBV11-2 and TRBJ2-3, is EAGVAQSPRYKIIEKRQSVAFWCNPISGHATLYWYQQILGQGPKLLIQFQNNGVVDDSQLPKDRFSAERLKGVDSTLKIQPAKLEDSAVYLCASSFDSGRTDTQYFGPGTRLTVL.

The rearrangement joins TRBV5-1 to TRBJ1-2, with 7 bases fitting TRBD1. The CDR3 is 15 residues long. Germline trimming cut 0 bases from V and 4 bases from J; bases unmatched to any gene: 6. Germline values: CDR1 SGHRS, CDR2 YFSETQ. The CDR3 nucleotides read TGCGCCAGCAGCTTGGCAGGGGGGGCTGGCTATGGCTACACCTTC. It translates to CASSLAGGAGYGYTF.

Of note for this clone: Within the sample, other DNA sequences also encode this same CDR3. CDR3 nucleotide sequence: TGTGCCAGCAGCCCCGCTGGGGACCGCTCTGGAAACACCATATATTTT. The encoded protein is CASSPAGDRSGNTIYF. The V and J genes are TRBV11-2 and TRBJ1-3; D is possibly TRBD1 (5 bases). V lost 5 bases, J lost 0 bases, and 14 bases lay in between. Germline lookup yields CDR1 SGHAT and CDR2 FQNNGV. The CDR3 has 16 amino acids.